This is a list of T cell receptor beta chains from one sample in a study of cytomegalovirus exposure and HLA in healthy donors. Assay: immunoSEQ multiplex PCR; the TCRdb copy retains only in-frame clones and omits some. The table includes 200,000 to 250,000 clones, about 90% detected once. Sequenced sample: PBMCs. The receptor source for this set is a man aged 18 to 30 in good health and CMV-seropositive. Each CDR3 is given with its conserved first and last residue. D genes are given only for firm matches. Expanded clones get a size class; other rows say once, few or many, or leave the size out.

V gene: TRBV28; clone size: .; D gene: .; J gene: TRBJ1-1; CDR3 DNA: TGTGCCACGCGAGAGGGAGACACTGAAGCTTTCTTT; CDR3 protein: CATREGDTEAFF
V gene: TRBV6-5; clone size: .; D gene: .; J gene: TRBJ1-3; CDR3 DNA: TGTGCCACCAGCAGGGTCCGGGAAGCGGGCACCATATATTTT; CDR3 protein: CATSRVREAGTIYF
V gene: TRBV6-5; clone size: .; D gene: TRBD1; J gene: TRBJ1-2; CDR3 DNA: TGTGCCACTCGGACAGGCAGGGACTATGGCTACACCTTC; CDR3 protein: CATRTGRDYGYTF
V gene: TRBV5-6; clone size: .; D gene: TRBD1; J gene: TRBJ2-5; CDR3 DNA: TGTGCCAGCAGCCTTATAGGGACAGCAAAAGAGACCCAGTACTTC; CDR3 protein: CASSLIGTAKETQYF
V gene: TRBV5-6; clone size: .; D gene: .; J gene: TRBJ1-1; CDR3 DNA: TGTGCCAGCAGCCCACCTCTGGGGAACTCTATGAACACTGAAGCTTTCTTT; CDR3 protein: CASSPPLGNSMNTEAFF
V gene: TRBV5-6; clone size: .; D gene: .; J gene: TRBJ1-2; CDR3 DNA: TGTGCCAGCAGCTTGGAAAGGTATGGCTACACCTTC; CDR3 protein: CASSLERYGYTF
V gene: TRBV27; clone size: .; D gene: .; J gene: TRBJ2-2; CDR3 DNA: TGTGCCAGCAGTTTTTCGGGGTCGAACACCGGGGAGCTGTTTTTT; CDR3 protein: CASSFSGSNTGELFF
V gene: TRBV5-1; clone size: .; D gene: TRBD2; J gene: TRBJ2-1; CDR3 DNA: TGCGCCAGCACCTTAACTAGCGGGGGTCCTTTATCCTACAATGAGCAGTTCTTC; CDR3 protein: CASTLTSGGPLSYNEQFF
V gene: TRBV5-1; clone size: .; D gene: .; J gene: TRBJ2-3; CDR3 DNA: TGCGCCAGCAGATACGGACAGTCTAGCACAGATACGCAGTATTTT; CDR3 protein: CASRYGQSSTDTQYF
V gene: TRBV2; clone size: .; D gene: .; J gene: TRBJ1-1; CDR3 DNA: TGTGCCAGCAGAGAAACAAGGACCCAGGGGACTATGAACACTGAAGCTTTCTTT; CDR3 protein: CASRETRTQGTMNTEAFF
V gene: TRBV14; clone size: .; D gene: .; J gene: TRBJ2-7; CDR3 DNA: TGTGCCAGCAGCCAAATCGGGGAAGCTACCTACGAGCAGTACTTC; CDR3 protein: CASSQIGEATYEQYF
V gene: TRBV5-4; clone size: .; D gene: TRBD1; J gene: TRBJ1-2; CDR3 DNA: TGTGCCAGCAGCGGAACACAGGGGGCGGGCCCCAACTATGGCTACACCTTC; CDR3 protein: CASSGTQGAGPNYGYTF
V gene: TRBV5-1; clone size: .; D gene: TRBD2; J gene: TRBJ2-5; CDR3 DNA: TGCGCCAGCAGCTTGGCCCAGGCGGGAGGAGCAGAGACCCAGTACTTC; CDR3 protein: CASSLAQAGGAETQYF
V gene: TRBV18; clone size: .; D gene: .; J gene: TRBJ1-1; CDR3 DNA: TGTGCCAGCTCACCAGGACGTTCGAACACTGAAGCTTTCTTT; CDR3 protein: CASSPGRSNTEAFF
V gene: TRBV27; clone size: .; D gene: .; J gene: TRBJ2-1; CDR3 DNA: TGTGCCAGCAGTTTTGGCATCGGCCCCTACAATGAGCAGTTCTTC; CDR3 protein: CASSFGIGPYNEQFF
V gene: TRBV18; clone size: .; D gene: .; J gene: TRBJ2-7; CDR3 DNA: TGTGCCAGCTCACCGGCAGGGGGGTACGAGCAGTACTTC; CDR3 protein: CASSPAGGYEQYF
V gene: TRBV6-6; clone size: .; D gene: .; J gene: TRBJ2-1; CDR3 DNA: TGTGCCAGCAGCCGGGACCTAAGGGATGAGCAGTTCTTC; CDR3 protein: CASSRDLRDEQFF
V gene: TRBV5-1; clone size: .; D gene: TRBD2; J gene: TRBJ2-7; CDR3 DNA: TGCGCCAGCAGCTTTCCTAGCGGGAGGGCCATGTCAGTCCACGAGCAGTACTTC; CDR3 protein: CASSFPSGRAMSVHEQYF
V gene: TRBV28; clone size: .; D gene: .; J gene: TRBJ2-3; CDR3 DNA: TGTGCCAGCAGTTTACGGGGGCCGGTCGATACGCAGTATTTT; CDR3 protein: CASSLRGPVDTQYF
V gene: TRBV2; clone size: once; D gene: .; J gene: TRBJ2-3; CDR3 DNA: TGTGCCAGCCAAGGTAGTTTTATGAATACGCAGTATTTT; CDR3 protein: CASQGSFMNTQYF
V gene: TRBV18; clone size: .; D gene: .; J gene: TRBJ2-3; CDR3 DNA: TGTGCCAGCTCACCAATTTCGAGCGGTGAGGCAGATACGCAGTATTTT; CDR3 protein: CASSPISSGEADTQYF
V gene: TRBV11-2; clone size: .; D gene: TRBD2; J gene: TRBJ2-3; CDR3 DNA: TGTGCCAGCAGCTTAGATGGCTACGGGCGGGAGACAGATACGCAGTATTTT; CDR3 protein: CASSLDGYGRETDTQYF